Listed here are 30 T cell receptor beta chains from one sample, sequenced in a study of T-cell memory formation after mild COVID-19 (dated by TCRdb to 2020 to 2023). The library was obtained by 5' RACE. Sequencer: Illumina NovaSeq 6000. Starting from the raw public reads, TCRdb applied fastp trimming at Q25, assembled clones with MiXCR and retained in-frame beta chains. Entries that share a CDR3 protein sequence are merged under the most common genes and DNA. Present in this sample are over 45,000 distinct CDR3 sequences, around 9.7% of which were seen just once. The ten largest account for roughly 12% of the sample. The sample was PBMCs or a T cell subset sorted from them (not recorded which). These receptor sequences come from an adult woman who had mild COVID-19 (a few samples of this study predate the infection). The sample titles of this study are shuffled in the database, so cell type and time point are left out; the donor was told from shared clones.

The chain uses TRBV7-2 and TRBJ2-7; 7 bases are a match to TRBD1. Germline V gives CDR1 SGHTA, CDR2 FQGNSA. The CDR3 totals 15 residues. Unmatched junction bases numbered 17, after V lost 6 bases and J lost 9 bases. CDR3 bases: TGTGCCAGCAGACTACCCGGGACAGCCTCTCATGCGCAGTACTTC. The encoded protein is CASRLPGTASHAQYF.

This chain joins TRBV20-1 and TRBJ1-2; D possibly corresponds to TRBD1 (5 bases). V dropped 6 bases and J dropped 0 bases, with 11 bases sitting between them. Germline V gene sequence: CDR1 DFQATT, CDR2 SNEGSKA (reference sequence). The CDR3 loop spans 13 amino acids. CDR3 nucleotide sequence: TGCAGTGCATCCGGGGGTGCTAACTATGGCTACACCTTC. It yields the protein CSASGGANYGYTF.

Many counts were recorded for this clonotype. The chain joins TRBV7-9 to TRBJ2-6; D possibly corresponds to TRBD2 (5 bases). Germline V CDR1 and CDR2: SEHNR, FQNEAQ (reference sequence). The CDR3 sequence is 16 residues long. The ends were cut back, 6 bases at V and 0 bases at J, with 12 bases in the middle. As DNA, the CDR3 is TGTGCCAGCAGATCAGGAGGCGGCTCTGGGGCCAACGTCCTGACTTTC. It translates to CASRSGGGSGANVLTF.

This clonotype was seen more than once but under ten times. The chain is built from TRBV28 and TRBJ1-5; D remains ambiguous. Trimming stripped 6 bases from V and 3 bases from J, with 24 bases between. The CDR3 consists of 18 residues. Germline V gene sequence: CDR1 MDHEN, CDR2 SYDVKM. The CDR3 bases are TGTGCCAGCAGCCTGGCCCGCCCGGGATCCTACACCAATCAGCCCCAGCATTTT. Encoded protein: CASSLARPGSYTNQPQHF.

This clonotype was picked up a small number of times. The gene calls are TRBV7-6 and TRBJ1-4, with a tentative D call TRBD1 (6 bases). With 5 bases removed from V and 7 bases from J, the gap between germline ends came to 26 bases. Germline V gene sequence: CDR1 SGHVS, CDR2 FNYEAQ. The CDR3 spans 18 residues. The chain's CDR3 is CASSPLPLADRGFEKLFF. Written as DNA, the CDR3 is TGTGCCAGCAGCCCTCTCCCACTCGCGGACAGAGGGTTTGAAAAACTGTTTTTT.

There are a few counts of this clonotype. The J gene is TRBJ2-1, the V gene TRBV7-2, with D possibly matching TRBD1 (5 bases). This CDR3 has 13 amino acids. V lost 5 bases to trimming and J lost 10 bases, with 15 bases between them. Germline CDR1 and CDR2: SGHTA and FQGNSA. Written as DNA, the CDR3 is TGTGCCAGCAGCGCCCAGGCAGGGTACGAGCAGTTCTTC. Amino acid sequence: CASSAQAGYEQFF.

This clonotype has at least ten counts. The chain links TRBV20-1 to TRBJ2-2; D perhaps matches TRBD1 (6 bases). Looked up from germline, CDR1 is DFQATT and CDR2 is SNEGSKA (reference sequence). Trimming pared 5 bases from V and 0 bases from J, leaving 10 bases between. The CDR3 has 14 amino acids. Here the CDR3 reads CSASGTSNTGELFF. CDR3 nucleotides: TGCAGTGCTTCCGGGACATCGAACACCGGGGAGCTGTTTTTT.

The sample holds a few counts of this clonotype. This chain joins TRBV29-1 and TRBJ2-5; D is unresolved. From germline, CDR1 is SQVTM and CDR2 ANQGSEA. The CDR3 runs to 13 residues. V lost 3 bases and J 4 bases, leaving 12 bases between the germline ends. The CDR3, as DNA: TGCAGCGTTGAGGGGTATGTGGGAGAGACCCAGTACTTC. This gives the protein CSVEGYVGETQYF.

There are a few counts of this clonotype. The chain is built from TRBV12-3 or TRBV12-4 and TRBJ2-2; 8 bases match TRBD1. J lost 8 bases, V lost 8 bases, and 13 bases had no gene match. There are 15 residues in the CDR3. The CDR3 nucleotides are TGTGCCAGCTCCCCTGTCGGGACAGGCCGTGGGGAGCTGTTTTTT. Protein: CASSPVGTGRGELFF.

This clonotype appeared a few times. This CDR3 reads CSARDGGTSQETQYF. CDR3 DNA: TGCAGTGCTAGAGATGGAGGGACTAGTCAAGAGACCCAGTACTTC. The rearrangement uses TRBV20-1 and TRBJ2-5; TRBD2 agrees at 8 bases. The junction had 5 bases not matched to a gene; V was cut back by 0 bases and J by 2 bases. Per the germline V gene, CDR1 is DFQATT and CDR2 is SNEGSKA (reference sequence). This CDR3 is built from 15 residues.

The table lists this clonotype with a few counts. The rearrangement uses TRBV4-1 and TRBJ2-3; a weak D match, TRBD2 (6 bases). CDR1 and CDR2 from the germline V gene are MGHRA and YSYEKL. This CDR3 is 15 amino acids long. Between the trimmed V and J ends, which lost 7 bases and 6 bases, there was a span of 20 bases. The CDR3 DNA reads TGCGCCAGCAAGCGTAGCTCGGGGGAGGAGGATACGCAGTATTTT. This codes for CASKRSSGEEDTQYF.

This clonotype showed up many times. The chain is built from TRBV27 and TRBJ2-7; D could derive from TRBD1 or TRBD2 (5 bases each). V was cut by 6 bases and J by 0 bases, with 15 bases left in between. The CDR3 contains 15 residues. CDR1 MNHEY and CDR2 SMNVEV come from the germline V gene (reference sequence). CDR3 in DNA: TGTGCCAGCAGACGACCGGGGCCGAGCTCCTACGAGCAGTACTTC. Encoded protein: CASRRPGPSSYEQYF.

This rearrangement joins TRBV5-6 to TRBJ2-1; 11 nucleotides line up with TRBD1. This CDR3 is 14 amino acids long. Trimming cost V 4 bases and J 8 bases; bases outside gene matches: 5. The germline CDR1 and CDR2 sequences are SGHDT and YYEEEE. CDR3 region: CASSPGTGGDEQFF. The CDR3 bases are TGTGCCAGCAGCCCCGGGACAGGGGGGGATGAGCAGTTCTTC. The whole variable domain, filled in from reference TRBV5-6 and TRBJ2-1, reads DAGVTQSPTHLIKTRGQQVTLRCSPKSGHDTVSWYQQALGQGPQFIFQYYEEEERQRGNFPDRFSGHQFPNYSSELNVNALLLGDSALYLCASSPGTGGDEQFFGPGTRLTVL.

This chain uses TRBV7-6 with TRBJ2-3; D gene ambiguous. With 0 bases removed from V and 0 bases from J, the gap between germline ends came to 10 bases. Germline CDR1 is SGHVS and CDR2 is FNYEAQ. This CDR3 region has 16 residues. The CDR3 here is CASSLAGRTSTDTQYF. The CDR3 region has the DNA TGTGCCAGCAGCTTAGCGGGCAGAACTAGCACAGATACGCAGTATTTT. Full variable domain (remainder filled in from reference TRBV7-6 and TRBJ2-3): GAGVSQSPRYKVTKRGQDVALRCDPISGHVSLYWYRQALGQGPEFLTYFNYEAQQDKSGLPNDRFSAERPEGSISTLTIQRTEQRDSAMYRCASSLAGRTSTDTQYFGPGTRLTVL.

In this sample, this clonotype turned up a few times. The rearrangement uses TRBV6-6 and TRBJ1-2; a weak D match, TRBD1 (6 bases). Germline lookup yields CDR1 MNHNY and CDR2 SVGAGI (reference sequence). The CDR3 is 18 residues long. The V and J ends lost 0 bases and 8 bases respectively, with 25 bases between them. CDR3 in DNA: TGTGCCAGCAGTTACTCGGATTCTCGGGGGCGGTTAGCGAAGGGCTACACCTTC. Translated: CASSYSDSRGRLAKGYTF.

This clonotype was detected many times. The chain has TRBV6-5 and TRBJ2-7; a possible D gene is TRBD2 (6 bases). CDR3 length: 11 residues. Between the trimmed V and J ends, which lost 7 bases and 6 bases, there was a span of 10 bases. Germline lookup yields CDR1 MNHEY and CDR2 SVGAGI. The CDR3 sequence is CASTGVGEQYF. CDR3 in DNA: TGTGCCAGCACGGGGGTCGGCGAGCAGTACTTC.

This clonotype was seen many times. This chain links TRBV20-1 with TRBJ2-3, with D hard to call. Trimming pared 2 bases from V and 6 bases from J, leaving 12 bases between. The CDR3 contains 13 residues. The germline gives CDR1 DFQATT, CDR2 SNEGSKA (reference sequence). The CDR3, as DNA: TGCAGTGCTAGAAAAGAAAATGCCGATACGCAGTATTTT. Translated, it gives CSARKENADTQYF.

This clonotype was seen repeatedly, ten times or more. The chain couples TRBV20-1 to TRBJ2-3, with 7 bases matching TRBD2. This CDR3 has 15 amino acids. V was pared by 3 bases and J by 2 bases, with 8 bases of the junction left unmatched. Germline assignment: CDR1 DFQATT and CDR2 SNEGSKA (reference sequence). CDR3: CSARSPLASTDTQYF. The CDR3 bases are TGCAGTGCTAGGTCTCCACTAGCGTCCACAGATACGCAGTATTTT.

V usage is TRBV4-1 and J usage is TRBJ1-5; 9 bases are shared with TRBD1. The CDR3 has 16 amino acids. The ends lost 2 bases at V and 3 bases at J; junction bases unmatched: 5. Germline V gives CDR1 MGHRA, CDR2 YSYEKL. CDR3 sequence (DNA): TGCGCCAGCAGCCAACCGGACAGGGGAAACAATCAGCCCCAGCATTTT. Its protein product is CASSQPDRGNNQPQHF.

This clonotype was counted ten times or more. The rearrangement links TRBV7-9 to TRBJ2-3; unclear D gene. Looked up from germline, CDR1 is SEHNR and CDR2 is FQNEAQ (reference sequence). This CDR3 has 15 amino acids. V gave up 5 bases and J gave up 2 bases, with 14 bases separating them. CDR3 DNA: TGTGCCAGCAGCCCCCCCGGCCTTCACACAGATACGCAGTATTTT. Protein: CASSPPGLHTDTQYF. The full variable domain, with the rest looked up from reference TRBV7-9 and TRBJ2-3, is DTGVSQNPRHKITKRGQNVTFRCDPISEHNRLYWYRQTLGQGPEFLTYFQNEAQLEKSRLLSDRFSAERPKGSFSTLEIQRTEQGDSAMYLCASSPPGLHTDTQYFGPGTRLTVL.

Only a few counts were recorded for this clonotype. The rearrangement links TRBV12-3 or TRBV12-4 to TRBJ1-1; TRBD1 might be the D (6 bases). V was cut by 8 bases and J by 10 bases, with 11 bases left in between. CDR3 length: 10 residues. CDR3 protein: CASGPRGAFF. The CDR3 region has the DNA TGTGCCAGCGGTCCCAGGGGAGCTTTCTTT.

This clonotype was found a few times. The chain links TRBV7-9 to TRBJ1-6; 9 positions match TRBD1. V lost 6 bases and J lost 9; bases outside the gene matches: 6. Germline V lookup: CDR1 SEHNR, CDR2 FQNEAQ (reference sequence). The length of the CDR3 is 14 residues. The CDR3 loop is CASRSGTGSSPLHF. The CDR3 DNA is TGTGCCAGCAGATCCGGGACAGGGAGTTCACCCCTCCACTTT.

This clonotype has only a few counts. The V gene is TRBV23-1, the J gene TRBJ2-6; D may be TRBD2 (5 bases). TRBV23-1 is placed among ORFs of uncertain function. The CDR3 spans 18 residues. Trimming cost V 0 bases and J 0 bases, with 12 bases left between them. The CDR3 bases are TGCGCCAGCAGTCAATCGGGAGCAGGCCACTCTGGGGCCAACGTCCTGACTTTC. Amino acid sequence: CASSQSGAGHSGANVLTF.

The V gene is TRBV24-1, the J gene TRBJ2-7; D gene uncertain. Germline assignment: CDR1 KGHDR and CDR2 SFDVKD. CDR3 size: 14 residues. Trimming stripped 4 bases from V and 0 bases from J, with 9 bases between. CDR3 loop: CATSDPWDSYEQYF. The CDR3 nucleotides read TGTGCCACCAGTGACCCGTGGGACTCCTACGAGCAGTACTTC.

By share, this clonotype counts as large. V and J are TRBV4-1 and TRBJ2-2; 9 positions match TRBD1. Looked up from germline, CDR1 is MGHRA and CDR2 is YSYEKL. The CDR3 contains 16 residues. With V trimmed by 4 bases and J by 4 bases, 7 bases remained unmatched. The CDR3 region is CASSPSGTGLTGELFF. Written as DNA, the CDR3 is TGCGCCAGCAGCCCGTCGGGGACAGGGCTCACCGGGGAGCTGTTTTTT.

This clonotype was seen a single time. The chain is built from TRBV7-2 and TRBJ2-1; D is unclear. Trimming removed 5 bases from V and 6 bases from J, with 8 bases in between. The CDR3 is 12 residues long. Germline assignment: CDR1 SGHTA and CDR2 FQGNSA. CDR3 in amino acids: CASSGSFNEQFF. The CDR3 DNA follows: TGTGCCAGCAGCGGTAGTTTCAATGAGCAGTTCTTC.

The chain couples TRBV14 to TRBJ2-7, with TRBD1 identical over 10 bases. Germline values: CDR1 SGHDN, CDR2 FVKESK. The junction had 11 bases not matched to a gene; V was cut back by 6 bases and J by 6 bases. The CDR3 has 15 amino acids. CDR3 loop: CASRGTGAEYCEQYF. The DNA for the CDR3 is TGTGCCAGCAGGGGGACAGGGGCCGAATACTGCGAGCAGTACTTC.

CDR3 nucleotides: TGCGCCAGCAGCTTCAAACAGGGGGCAGGTGGCTACACCTTC. It specifies CASSFKQGAGGYTF. The chain couples TRBV5-1 to TRBJ1-2; 9 nucleotides line up with TRBD1. Per germline, CDR1 SGHRS and CDR2 YFSETQ. This CDR3 has 14 residues. With 2 bases clipped from V and 7 bases from J, the junction kept 6 bases outside the gene matches. Full variable domain (missing parts from reference TRBV5-1 and TRBJ1-2): KAGVTQTPRYLIKTRGQQVTLSCSPISGHRSVSWYQQTPGQGLQFLFEYFSETQRNKGNFPGRFSGRQFSNSRSEMNVSTLELGDSALYLCASSFKQGAGGYTFGSGTRLTVV.

This clonotype has ten or more counts. V usage is TRBV3-1 and J usage is TRBJ2-2, with D maybe TRBD2 (7 bases). Germline V CDR1 and CDR2: LGHDT, YNNKEL (reference sequence). The CDR3 totals 15 residues. V was clipped by 4 bases and J by 4 bases, with 13 bases between them. The CDR3 loop reads CASSLGGARTGELFF. In nucleotides, the CDR3 is TGTGCCAGCAGCCTAGGGGGGGCTCGCACCGGGGAGCTGTTTTTT.

The sample holds many counts of this clonotype. The chain recombines TRBV3-1 with TRBJ2-1; D gene ambiguous. This CDR3 has 14 amino acids. In germline, CDR1 is LGHDT, CDR2 YNNKEL (reference sequence). With 1 base removed from V and 6 bases from J, the gap between germline ends came to 10 bases. The CDR3: CASSQGASANEQFF. In nucleotides, the CDR3 is TGTGCCAGCAGCCAAGGAGCAAGCGCCAATGAGCAGTTCTTC.